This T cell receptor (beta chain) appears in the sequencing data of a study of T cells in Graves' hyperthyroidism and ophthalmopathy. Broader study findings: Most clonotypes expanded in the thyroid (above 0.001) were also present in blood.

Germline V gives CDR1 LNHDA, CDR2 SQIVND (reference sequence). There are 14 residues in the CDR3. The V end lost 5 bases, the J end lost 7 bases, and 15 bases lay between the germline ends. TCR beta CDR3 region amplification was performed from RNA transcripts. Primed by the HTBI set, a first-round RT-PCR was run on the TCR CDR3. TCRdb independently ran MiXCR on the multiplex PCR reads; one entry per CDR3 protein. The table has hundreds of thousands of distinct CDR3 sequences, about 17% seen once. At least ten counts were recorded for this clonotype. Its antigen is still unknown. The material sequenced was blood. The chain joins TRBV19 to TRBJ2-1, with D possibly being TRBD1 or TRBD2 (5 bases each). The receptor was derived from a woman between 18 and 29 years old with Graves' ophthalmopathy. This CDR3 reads CASSLGTRKNEQFF. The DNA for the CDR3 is TGTGCCAGTAGTCTCGGGACGAGGAAAAATGAGCAGTTCTTC. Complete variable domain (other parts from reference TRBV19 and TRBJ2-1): DGGITQSPKYLFRKEGQNVTLSCEQNLNHDAMYWYRQDPGQGLRLIYYSQIVNDFQKGDIAEGYSVSREKKESFPLTVTSAQKNPTAFYLCASSLGTRKNEQFFGPGTRLTVL.